Included here is one T cell receptor beta chain sequence, with context. Its antigen is currently unknown. The data are from a study of cytomegalovirus exposure and HLA in healthy donors. In the study overall: The 120 or so validation repertoires were reported in a later analysis to have been generated on the same platform as the roughly 680 first-cohort repertoires. Overall study findings and caveats: The study flagged about 150 TCR beta chains as cytomegalovirus-associated.

The repertoire was sequenced with immunoSEQ multiplex PCR; TCRdb's copy has only in-frame clones and lacks some. The top ten hold roughly 12% of the sample, which has 200,000 or so clones, 80% to 90% seen once. The trim removed 3 bases at V and 5 bases at J, leaving 6 bases unmatched. CDR1 and CDR2 from the germline V gene are MDHEN and SYDVKM. The CDR3 spans 17 residues. The donors formed part of the approximately 120-subject validation cohort, distinct from the roughly 700-subject first cohort. The TCR originated in a woman in her thirties in good health and CMV-seropositive. The sample was PBMCs. This sequence joins TRBV28 and TRBJ2-2; 13 positions match TRBD2. The CDR3 region is CASSFSGLAGRTGELFF. CDR3 sequence (DNA): TGTGCCAGCAGTTTTTCGGGACTAGCGGGACGAACCGGGGAGCTGTTTTTT.